This paragraph reports one TCR beta chain. Its antigen is as yet unknown. The data were obtained in a study of CD8+CD57+ T cells in acquired aplastic anemia. Study overall: The DNA of sorted CD4+ and CD8+ cells averaged around 3 ug.

Study-wide points: Patients showed no significant difference from controls in CD8+ Simpson's diversity. Roughly 30 CD8+ CDR3 sequences occurred in both the patients and the controls.

For CDR3 and TCR beta VDJ profiling, genomic DNA was the template used. TCRdb re-analysed the reads in MiXCR, keeping a single row per CDR3 protein. The sample has under 200,000 distinct CDR3 sequences, around 40% seen once. Looked up from germline, CDR1 is ENHRY and CDR2 is SYGVKD. CDR3 size: 12 residues. With 2 bases removed from V and 4 bases from J, the gap between germline ends came to 6 bases. Sequencing input: sorted CD4+, CD8+, or CD8+CD57+ T cells (not recorded which) from PBMCs. This chain uses TRBV10-3 with TRBJ2-7, with a possible D match to TRBD1 (5 bases). This TCR came from a human donor in good health. Here the CDR3 reads CAISEQGYEQYF. CDR3 nucleotide sequence: TGTGCCATCAGTGAGCAGGGTTACGAGCAGTACTTC.